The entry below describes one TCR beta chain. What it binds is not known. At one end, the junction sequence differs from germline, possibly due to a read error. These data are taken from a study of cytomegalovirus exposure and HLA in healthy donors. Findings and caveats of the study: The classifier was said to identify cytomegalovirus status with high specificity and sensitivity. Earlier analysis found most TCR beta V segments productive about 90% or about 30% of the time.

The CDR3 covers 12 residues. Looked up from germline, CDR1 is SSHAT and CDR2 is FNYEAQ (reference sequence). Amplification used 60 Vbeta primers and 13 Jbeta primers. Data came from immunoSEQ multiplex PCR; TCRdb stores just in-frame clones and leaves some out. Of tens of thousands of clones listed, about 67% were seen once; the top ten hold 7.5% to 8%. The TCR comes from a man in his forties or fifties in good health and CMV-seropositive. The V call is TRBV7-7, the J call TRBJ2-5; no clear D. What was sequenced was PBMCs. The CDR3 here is CASSLSGETQYF. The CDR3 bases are TGTGCTAGCAGCTTATCAGGAGAGACCCAGTACTTC.